Below, one T cell receptor (beta chain) is given with its context. This clone was found a few times. The antigen it binds to is not known. Qualities for individual bases were not recorded, and no much larger clone is one base off. These data come from a study of cytomegalovirus exposure and HLA in healthy donors (dated by TCRdb to the late 2010s). Describing the broader study: According to an earlier analysis of 450 to 650 of the donors, some 180 million T cells yielded 117 million unique TCR beta sequences and approximately 280 Gb of sequence data. An early release that covered fewer than 800 HLA-typed donors contained around 330 gigabases of sequencing data and some 87 million unique TCR sequences. Among the roughly 390 genotyped donors, around 81% belonged to the genetic ancestry cluster associated with self-reported Caucasian donors. The aim of the study was to test whether cataloging public T cell receptors could identify signatures of past pathogen exposure. The study profiled the T cell repertoires of fewer than 850 subjects by immunosequencing and related them to cytomegalovirus serostatus. Besides the first cohort of some 670 subjects, a separate validation cohort made up of over a hundred different subjects was used. To predict cytomegalovirus infection status, the study combined high-throughput TCR immunosequencing, statistical association of individual TCRs with disease status, and machine learning. To study patterns of TCR occurrence, a later analysis re-analyzed previously published TCR beta repertoires from more than 550 donors and added high-resolution HLA genotyping. Rather than using new phenotypic data, the later analysis identified candidate immune exposures from TCR beta sequences and from how often those sequences occurred across donors. In an earlier analysis of a few hundred of the donors, high-throughput TCR beta sequencing was used to judge whether each TCR beta V gene segment behaved as functional or pseudogenic. Donor age, sex, ethnicity and CMV serostatus were collected together with the repertoire data. In a later genetic analysis, genome-wide SNP genotypes for about three fifths of the roughly 670 donors were used, and that subset was treated as a discovery cohort. Every repertoire in the discovery cohort had been generated on one and the same sequencing platform. Class I and class II HLA loci were covered by the typing at four-digit resolution. The number of typed donors differed by locus: roughly 629-640 for A, B, C, DRB1 and DQB1; some 540 for DQA1; about 600 for DPA1; and about 450 for DPB1. Four to six DR-DQ haplotypes were handled as single units for association and clustering, since linkage in the cohort was strong. Among roughly 400 genotyped donors of the cohort, an average of around 240,000 unique TCR beta nucleotide sequences was sequenced per donor, of which roughly 18% were non-productive. What the authors observed across the whole study: In a later analysis, HLA-associated TCR beta chains showed more clonal expansion and lower generation probabilities than non-associated chains that were equally common. The earlier analysis of some 540 of the donors excluded roughly 17 rarely observed V segments, including chromosome 9 orphons, because counts were too low. In this cohort, only TCR beta chains were sequenced, and detectable features were limited by the absence of alpha or paired-chain data. A later genetic analysis reported fewer N-insertions in productive TCRs among donors in an Asian-associated ancestry cluster than the roughly 700-donor mean. Roughly uniform sequencing depth across donors was assumed in presence/absence analyses, although this assumption may not hold. According to a later analysis, TCR association rates differed among HLA loci, with DRB1 alleles showing the most associated TCRs and HLA-C alleles showing the fewest. A later analysis found that most CMV-associated TCR beta chains appeared HLA-restricted, with HLA associations seemingly driven largely by CMV exposure. When HLA alleles, especially DR and DQ, strongly co-occurred, TCR associations were difficult to assign to individual alleles. A few of the identified cytomegalovirus-associated TCR beta chains were confirmed in vitro to be specific for cytomegalovirus antigens. Linkage disequilibrium might explain the correlated functional status among segregating V segments, but an unknown experimental factor could not be ruled out. A further reported finding was that TCR beta sequences accurately predicted the HLA-A and HLA-B alleles for most subjects in the first cohort. Because some donors lacked HLA typing at each locus, the association tests relied only on the typed subset. A cluster of highly shared sequence variants was judged likely to represent a technical artifact of the sequencing pipeline. A total of about 150 TCR beta chains were listed by the study as associated with cytomegalovirus. Because the 87-base-pair reads could not distinguish some IMGT-functional V segments, including TRBV6-2 and TRBV6-3, those segments were excluded. CMV serostatus was the only immune exposure information available for the cohort. Broadly in line with IMGT annotations, most TCR beta V segments showed up in productive rearrangements about 90% or about 30% of the time in an earlier analysis of several hundred of the donors. V-gene and J-gene trimming of TCR beta chains was associated with a missense DCLRE1C variant in a later genetic analysis, and the association was replicated in an independent cohort. Across donors, most TCR sequences were observed very rarely, whereas some public TCRs were present in many individuals. Specific HLA alleles were associated with about 17,000 TCR beta sequences at a false discovery rate of 0.05 in a later analysis. According to a later analysis, parvovirus B19, influenza, CMV and Epstein-Barr virus appeared linked to several top co-occurrence clusters. In both the original and validation cohorts, the classifier was reported to diagnose cytomegalovirus status with high specificity and sensitivity. According to the authors, the approach could potentially be generalized to other disease states and immunological phenotypes.

Unmatched junction bases come to 4, with V trimmed by 0 bases and J by 4 bases. Its CDR3 holds 14 amino acids, cysteine through phenylalanine. Only the CDR3 region is kept as DNA, spanning 42 bases read in frame from base 1. CDR1 and CDR2 are read off the germline V gene as SGHRS and YFSETQ. Receptor amplification or capture employed the immunoSEQ multiplex PCR assay. The multiplex PCR relied on a mix of 60 forward primers for TCR Vbeta segments and 13 reverse primers for TCR Jbeta segments. A multiplex PCR assay on genomic DNA amplified the CDR3 region of rearranged TCR beta genes. The Illumina HiSeq System was used to sequence the amplified TCR beta libraries as 87-base-pair reads. Per the original workflow: A later analysis counted tens of millions of unique TCR beta chains across the 700 or so repertoires, and some 12 million of these chains were shared by at least two donors. A nearest-neighbor algorithm error-corrected the raw reads and collapsed the reads into unique sequences, merging closely related sequences to remove PCR and sequencing errors. CDR3 sequences were aligned to IMGT reference sequences to assign V, D and J gene segments. For a sequence to be retained, at least a six-nucleotide match to both a V gene segment and a J gene segment was required. Rearrangements were called productive when the CDR3 lacked stop codons and stayed in frame with V and J; all others were non-productive. CDR3 was defined by IMGT convention, running from the second conserved V-encoded cysteine to the conserved J-encoded phenylalanine. The earlier analysis of some 550 of the donors excluded any sequence lacking an unambiguous match to a single V gene segment. An earlier analysis of 587 of the donors called V segments functional above 56.7% productive rearrangements and segregating when the between-donor standard deviation exceeded 5%. A statistical classification framework was developed to diagnose cytomegalovirus status using the catalog of TCR beta chain sequences. In a later analysis, V and J genes were assigned by comparing TCR nucleotide sequences against IMGT/GENE-DB human TR gene sequences. Using the TCRdist pipeline, a later analysis assigned CDR3 sequences along with most-parsimonious VDJ recombination scenarios. In a later analysis, each TCR beta chain was defined by its CDR3 amino acid sequence together with its V-gene family, and reads without a unique V-gene family were excluded. As a way to deal with suspected cross-contamination and a sequencing artifact, a later analysis dropped 450 to 600 nucleotide sequences that were highly shared and had low generation probability. In a later analysis, a clonal expansion index was calculated for each public chain from normalized within-repertoire ranks of inferred template counts. In a later analysis, generation probabilities were computed using a VDJ recombination model fitted to out-of-frame rearrangements, and the results were checked against IGoR. In a later analysis, hypergeometric tests were used to score TCR-TCR, TCR-HLA and TCR-CMV co-occurrence, with a repertoire-size bias correction applied to TCR pairs. To estimate false discovery rates, a later analysis permuted the HLA or CMV assignments 20 times. In a later analysis, co-occurring TCRs were grouped with DBSCAN, and TCRdist sequence similarity was added when clustering was performed within HLA-allele-positive subsets. Repertoires with fewer than 30,000 or more than 120,000 public chains were left out of co-occurrence clustering, as were four to six repertoires with anomalous nucleotide sharing. The immuneACCESS repertoire file appears here via TCRdb, limited to in-frame rearrangements. These files lack a portion of the clones; in checked studies, under half of the deficit traces to unresolved V genes, and the cause of the others is not known. V, J and clone size are taken as reported in that table, and D and trimming were inferred from the DNA itself. Across this sample there are about 140,000 clones, with over 60% seen only once. The leading ten clones occupy 1% to 1.5% of the sample.

The cohort was made up of several hundred healthy bone marrow donors. Cohort members were all nominally healthy when sampled, although unrecorded immune exposures were likely present. The donor was CMV seropositive and belonged to the group of over 250 seropositive cohort members. Every donor gave a peripheral blood sample, and the peripheral blood mononuclear cells from that sample were used for TCR beta sequencing. The Qiagen DNeasy Blood Extraction Kit was used to extract genomic DNA from the blood cell samples. This sequence was found in a male donor in good health and CMV-seropositive. The rearranged chain carries TRBV5-1 and TRBJ2-7; 7 nucleotides in the junction match TRBD1. The sample was PBMCs. The CDR3 region reads CASSLEGQIYEQYF. In nucleotide form, the sequence is TGCGCCAGCAGCTTGGAGGGACAGATATACGAGCAGTACTTC.